This is a list of T cell receptor beta chains from one sample in a study of T cells in Graves' hyperthyroidism and ophthalmopathy. One entry per CDR3 protein results from TCRdb running MiXCR on the multiplex PCR reads. The profile covers about 840,000 distinct CDR3 sequences, with approximately 40% appearing a single time and 8.9% taken by the ten largest. Sequencing input: blood. These receptors all come from a man younger than 35 with Graves' hyperthyroidism. The CDR3 runs from the conserved cysteine through the conserved F or W. Each record gives: J gene, clone size, D gene, V gene, CDR3 protein, CDR3 DNA. A D gene is named only where the DNA matches it firmly. Rows may omit the clone size; those that give it use once, few, many or a size class.

j_call: TRBJ1-1; clone_size: NA; d_call: NA; v_call: TRBV7-9; cdr3_aa: CASSHDARVVDTEAFF; cdr3_nt: TGTGCCAGCAGCCACGATGCTCGAGTGGTTGACACTGAAGCTTTCTTT
j_call: TRBJ1-5; clone_size: NA; d_call: TRBD1; v_call: TRBV2; cdr3_aa: CASIAGGVGVSQPQHF; cdr3_nt: TGTGCCAGCATAGCAGGGGGAGTGGGGGTTAGTCAGCCCCAGCATTTT
j_call: TRBJ1-2; clone_size: few; d_call: NA; v_call: TRBV29-1; cdr3_aa: CSVEYSDGGYTF; cdr3_nt: TGCAGCGTTGAATACAGTGATGGTGGCTACACCTTC
j_call: TRBJ1-5; clone_size: NA; d_call: NA; v_call: TRBV6-5; cdr3_aa: CASSFRGYGNQPQHF; cdr3_nt: TGTGCCAGCAGTTTCAGGGGTTATGGCAATCAGCCCCAGCATTTT
j_call: TRBJ1-2; clone_size: NA; d_call: NA; v_call: TRBV12-3/TRBV12-4; cdr3_aa: CASISGPAGYTF; cdr3_nt: TGTGCCAGCATCTCTGGCCCAGCCGGCTACACCTTC
j_call: TRBJ1-4; clone_size: NA; d_call: NA; v_call: TRBV12-3/TRBV12-4; cdr3_aa: CASSLSVGEPNEKLFF; cdr3_nt: TGTGCCAGCAGTTTATCCGTCGGAGAGCCTAATGAAAAACTGTTTTTT
j_call: TRBJ2-2; clone_size: many; d_call: TRBD1; v_call: TRBV15; cdr3_aa: CATSRADRGYGGELFF; cdr3_nt: TGTGCCACCAGCAGGGCGGACAGGGGGTACGGCGGGGAGCTGTTTTTT
j_call: TRBJ2-2; clone_size: many; d_call: NA; v_call: TRBV9; cdr3_aa: CASSPHTGELFF; cdr3_nt: TGTGCCAGCAGCCCCCACACCGGGGAGCTGTTTTTT
j_call: TRBJ2-7; clone_size: NA; d_call: NA; v_call: TRBV14; cdr3_aa: CASSQVGGPPAYEQYF; cdr3_nt: TGTGCCAGCAGCCAAGTGGGGGGACCTCCCGCATACGAGCAGTACTTC
j_call: TRBJ1-2; clone_size: many; d_call: TRBD1; v_call: TRBV25-1; cdr3_aa: CASSTGADGYTF; cdr3_nt: TGTGCCAGCTCGACAGGGGCTGATGGCTACACCTTC
j_call: TRBJ1-5; clone_size: few; d_call: TRBD1; v_call: TRBV6-5; cdr3_aa: CASSRDRGGLPQHF; cdr3_nt: TGTGCCAGCAGCCGAGACAGGGGCGGTTTACCCCAGCATTTT
j_call: TRBJ2-7; clone_size: few; d_call: NA; v_call: TRBV19; cdr3_aa: CASSLEVRSLGEQYF; cdr3_nt: TGTGCCAGTAGTCTGGAAGTGCGGTCCTTGGGAGAGCAGTACTTC
j_call: TRBJ1-1; clone_size: many; d_call: TRBD1; v_call: TRBV7-9; cdr3_aa: CASSPGGRGTTANTEAFF; cdr3_nt: TGTGCCAGCAGCCCAGGGGGCAGGGGGACGACGGCAAACACTGAAGCTTTCTTT
j_call: TRBJ2-7; clone_size: NA; d_call: TRBD1; v_call: TRBV7-2; cdr3_aa: CASSVEGQGMFEQYF; cdr3_nt: TGTGCCAGCAGCGTTGAGGGACAGGGGATGTTCGAGCAGTACTTC
j_call: TRBJ2-7; clone_size: many; d_call: TRBD2; v_call: TRBV7-2; cdr3_aa: CASSLASGGYEQYF; cdr3_nt: TGTGCCAGCAGCTTAGCTAGCGGGGGTTACGAGCAGTACTTC
j_call: TRBJ2-7; clone_size: NA; d_call: NA; v_call: TRBV7-8; cdr3_aa: CASSLARDRVSSYEQYF; cdr3_nt: TGTGCCAGCAGCTTAGCCAGGGACCGCGTTAGCTCCTACGAGCAGTACTTC
j_call: TRBJ1-2; clone_size: few; d_call: NA; v_call: TRBV20-1; cdr3_aa: CSARDPRGKEANYGYTF; cdr3_nt: TGCAGTGCTAGAGATCCCCGTGGGAAAGAGGCTAACTATGGCTACACCTTC
j_call: TRBJ1-2; clone_size: many; d_call: NA; v_call: TRBV29-1; cdr3_aa: CSVVTALGGYTF; cdr3_nt: TGCAGCGTTGTCACAGCCCTTGGGGGCTACACCTTC
j_call: TRBJ2-3; clone_size: NA; d_call: NA; v_call: TRBV29-1; cdr3_aa: CSVEGSKRLSTDTQYF; cdr3_nt: TGCAGCGTTGAAGGTAGCAAGCGGCTAAGCACAGATACGCAGTATTTT
j_call: TRBJ2-7; clone_size: NA; d_call: TRBD2; v_call: TRBV29-1; cdr3_aa: CSVGGLAGGLAYEQYF; cdr3_nt: TGCAGCGTTGGGGGGCTAGCGGGAGGGTTGGCCTACGAGCAGTACTTC
j_call: TRBJ1-2; clone_size: many; d_call: NA; v_call: TRBV19; cdr3_aa: CASSIWINYGYTF; cdr3_nt: TGTGCCAGTAGTATCTGGATTAACTATGGCTACACCTTC
j_call: TRBJ2-5; clone_size: NA; d_call: TRBD2; v_call: TRBV12-5; cdr3_aa: CASGSGLAGKETQYF; cdr3_nt: TGTGCTAGTGGTTCGGGACTAGCGGGGAAAGAGACCCAGTACTTC
j_call: TRBJ1-2; clone_size: NA; d_call: NA; v_call: TRBV6-5; cdr3_aa: CASNPRPTAPHNYGYTF; cdr3_nt: TGTGCCAGCAACCCACGACCGACCGCGCCCCATAACTATGGCTACACCTTC
j_call: TRBJ1-4; clone_size: NA; d_call: TRBD1; v_call: TRBV4-1; cdr3_aa: CASSQENRGPRTSNEKLFF; cdr3_nt: TGCGCCAGCAGCCAAGAAAACAGGGGGCCGAGGACATCCAATGAAAAACTGTTTTTT